This T cell receptor (beta chain) emerged from a study of blood T cells in healthy people across ages. The V gene lost 4 bases and the J gene lost 7 bases, with 12 bases spanning the gap. The germline V gene encodes CDR1 SGHRS and CDR2 YFSETQ. The CDR3 extends over 13 amino acids. It was with a sample-barcoded 5' primer and a J-beta primer mix that a second PCR of roughly 7 to 12 cycles was run. Each CDR3 protein gets one entry after TCRdb re-called the 5' RACE reads with MiXCR. The sample consists of around 940,000 distinct CDR3 sequences, 45% to 60% of them appearing once. The sequencing sample was made of blood. The clonotype was recovered from a woman in her sixties in good health. V gene TRBV5-1 combines with J gene TRBJ2-1; tentative D call: TRBD2 (6 bases). This CDR3 is CASSILASNEQFF. The CDR3 DNA follows: TGCGCCAGCAGCATCCTAGCGTCGAATGAGCAGTTCTTC.